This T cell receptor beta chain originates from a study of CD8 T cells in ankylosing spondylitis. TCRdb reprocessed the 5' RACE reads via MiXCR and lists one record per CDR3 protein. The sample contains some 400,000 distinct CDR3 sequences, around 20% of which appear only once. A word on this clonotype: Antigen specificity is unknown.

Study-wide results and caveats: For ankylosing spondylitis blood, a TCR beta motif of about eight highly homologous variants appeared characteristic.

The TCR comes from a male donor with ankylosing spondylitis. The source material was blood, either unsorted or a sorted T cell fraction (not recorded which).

Here the CDR3 DNA reads TGCGCCAGCACCCTAGCGGGAGCTAGCACAGATACGCAGTATTTT. It codes for CASTLAGASTDTQYF. V gene TRBV5-1 combines with J gene TRBJ2-3; the match to TRBD2 covers 10 bases. Germline trimming cut 6 bases from V and 0 bases from J; bases unmatched to any gene: 4. This CDR3 region has 15 residues. Germline lookup yields CDR1 SGHRS and CDR2 YFSETQ.